This TCR beta chain was recorded in a study of blood T cell repertoires in COVID-19. The method was immunoSEQ multiplex PCR; TCRdb's version includes in-frame clones alone and lacks a portion of them. The sample records tens of thousands of clones, roughly 89% being singletons. From germline, CDR1 is MGHDK and CDR2 SYGVNS. The length of the CDR3 is 13 residues. V was trimmed by 7 bases and J by 0 bases, leaving 9 bases between them. The V and J genes are TRBV25-1 and TRBJ1-1, with D uncertain. The sequence was obtained from a man aged 50 or older with acute or convalescent COVID-19. Material for sequencing was peripheral blood. The CDR3 spells CASKKSMNTEAFF. CDR3 DNA: TGTGCCAGCAAAAAATCCATGAACACTGAAGCTTTCTTT. Together with reference TRBV25-1 and TRBJ1-1, the CDR3 gives the full variable domain: EADIYQTPRYLVIGTGKKITLECSQTMGHDKMYWYQQDPGMELHLIHYSYGVNSTEKGDLSSESTVSRIRTEHFPLTLESARPSHTSQYLCASKKSMNTEAFFGQGTRLTVV.